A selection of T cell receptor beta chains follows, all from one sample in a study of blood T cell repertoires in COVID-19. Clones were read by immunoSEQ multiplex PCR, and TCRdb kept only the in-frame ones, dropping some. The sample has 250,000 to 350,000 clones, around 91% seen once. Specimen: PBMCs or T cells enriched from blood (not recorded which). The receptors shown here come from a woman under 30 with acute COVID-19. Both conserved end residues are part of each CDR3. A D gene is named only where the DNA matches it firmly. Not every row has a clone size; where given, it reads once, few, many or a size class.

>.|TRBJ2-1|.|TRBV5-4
CASSPPGGTDEQFF
TGTGCCAGCAGCCCCCCGGGCGGGACAGATGAGCAGTTCTTC
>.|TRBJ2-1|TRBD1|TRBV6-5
CASSFDRGHNEQFF
TGTGCCAGCAGTTTTGACAGGGGCCACAATGAGCAGTTCTTC
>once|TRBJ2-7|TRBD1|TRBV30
CAWRGQRRFYEQYF
TGTGCCTGGAGGGGACAGCGGAGATTCTACGAGCAGTACTTC
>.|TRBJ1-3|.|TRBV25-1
CASSRGTGNTIYF
TGTGCCAGCTCCAGGGGTACTGGAAACACCATATATTTT
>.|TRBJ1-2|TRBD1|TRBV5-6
CASSLDRGDYGYTF
TGTGCCAGCAGCTTGGACAGGGGGGACTATGGCTACACCTTC
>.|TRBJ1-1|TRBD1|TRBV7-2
CASSFGQDTEAFF
TGTGCCAGCAGCTTCGGACAGGACACTGAAGCTTTCTTT
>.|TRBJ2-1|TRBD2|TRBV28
CASTLAGGGEQFF
TGTGCCAGCACACTAGCGGGAGGAGGGGAGCAGTTCTTC
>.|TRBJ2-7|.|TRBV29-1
CSVEGGGSYEQYF
TGCAGCGTTGAAGGGGGCGGATCCTACGAGCAGTACTTC
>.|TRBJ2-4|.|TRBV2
CASSVDSSQNIQYF
TGTGCCAGCAGCGTCGATAGTAGCCAAAACATTCAGTACTTC
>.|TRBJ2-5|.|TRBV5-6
CASMGPGETQYF
TGTGCCAGCATGGGGCCAGGCGAGACCCAGTACTTC
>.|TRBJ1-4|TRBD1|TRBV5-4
CASSLGSGTGGEKLFF
TGTGCCAGCAGCTTGGGCTCCGGGACAGGGGGTGAAAAACTGTTTTTT
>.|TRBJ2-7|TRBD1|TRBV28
CASSLPTGIPTYEQYF
TGTGCCAGCAGTTTACCGACAGGGATCCCTACCTACGAGCAGTACTTC